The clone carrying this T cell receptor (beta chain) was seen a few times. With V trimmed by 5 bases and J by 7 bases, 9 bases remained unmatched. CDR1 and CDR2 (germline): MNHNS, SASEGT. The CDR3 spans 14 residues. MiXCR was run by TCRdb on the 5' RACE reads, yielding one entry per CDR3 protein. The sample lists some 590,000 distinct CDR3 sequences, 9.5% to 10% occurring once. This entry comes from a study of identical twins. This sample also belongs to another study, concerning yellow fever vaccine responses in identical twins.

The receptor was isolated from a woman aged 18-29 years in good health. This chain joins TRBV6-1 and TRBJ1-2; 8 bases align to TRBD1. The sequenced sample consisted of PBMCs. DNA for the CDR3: TGTGCCAGCAGTAGAGACAGGGGTACAGGTGGCTACACCTTC. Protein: CASSRDRGTGGYTF.